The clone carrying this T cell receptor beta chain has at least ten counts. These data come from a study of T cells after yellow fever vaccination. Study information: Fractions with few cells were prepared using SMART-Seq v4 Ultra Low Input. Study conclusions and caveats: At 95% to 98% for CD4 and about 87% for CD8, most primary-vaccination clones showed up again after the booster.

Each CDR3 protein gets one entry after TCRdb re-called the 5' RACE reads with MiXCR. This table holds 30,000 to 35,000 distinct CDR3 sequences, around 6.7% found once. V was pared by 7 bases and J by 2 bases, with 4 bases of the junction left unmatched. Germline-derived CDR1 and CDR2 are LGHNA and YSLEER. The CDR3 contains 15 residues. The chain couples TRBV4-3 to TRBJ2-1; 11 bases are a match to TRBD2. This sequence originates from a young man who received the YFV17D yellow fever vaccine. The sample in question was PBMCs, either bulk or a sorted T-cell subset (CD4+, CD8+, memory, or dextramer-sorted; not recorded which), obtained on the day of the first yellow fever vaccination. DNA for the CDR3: TGCGCCAGCAACCTACTAGCGGGGGCCTACAATGAGCAGTTCTTC. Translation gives CASNLLAGAYNEQFF.